A selection of T cell receptor beta chains follows, all from one sample in a study of T cell responses to AZD1222 COVID-19 vaccine. The table came from immunoSEQ multiplex PCR; TCRdb's copy has only in-frame clones and leaves some out. Of 120,000 or so clones in the sample, approximately 85% were seen once. The sample was peripheral blood, taken on day 0 of AZD1222 vaccination. These receptors were obtained from an adult in good health. CDR3s leave out the opening cysteine and the closing phenylalanine or tryptophan. A D gene is named only where the DNA matches it firmly.

v_gene: TRBV6-5
d_gene: .
CDR3aa: ASSYRRNQETQY

v_gene: TRBV12-3/TRBV12-4
d_gene: .
CDR3aa: ASGDGSEKLF

v_gene: TRBV11-3
d_gene: TRBD2
CDR3aa: ASSPGTSGRLSRYTGELF

v_gene: TRBV5-5
d_gene: .
CDR3aa: ASTALGAGDNEQF

v_gene: TRBV6-2/TRBV6-3
d_gene: .
CDR3aa: ASSSVSGTRYEQY

v_gene: TRBV7-2
d_gene: TRBD1
CDR3aa: ASSPIADRENQPQH

v_gene: TRBV7-9
d_gene: .
CDR3aa: ASSPRGSYGYT

v_gene: TRBV5-1
d_gene: TRBD1
CDR3aa: ASSLTFPGTEYEQY

v_gene: TRBV19
d_gene: TRBD2
CDR3aa: ASSAGGFRH

v_gene: TRBV11-3
d_gene: TRBD2
CDR3aa: ASSPQAGGAYNEQF

v_gene: TRBV30
d_gene: .
CDR3aa: AWSEQGNQPQH

v_gene: TRBV11-3
d_gene: .
CDR3aa: ASSLALGAGDYGYT

v_gene: TRBV7-3
d_gene: .
CDR3aa: ASSLTSGYDTQY

v_gene: TRBV9
d_gene: TRBD2
CDR3aa: ASSVRLAGGNYNEQF

v_gene: TRBV5-1
d_gene: .
CDR3aa: ASSLGLTYEQY

v_gene: TRBV30
d_gene: TRBD2
CDR3aa: AWGLGSNIQY

v_gene: TRBV5-1
d_gene: .
CDR3aa: ASRIQAAATGELF

v_gene: TRBV10-3
d_gene: TRBD2
CDR3aa: AIRGPSGNEQY